This T cell receptor (beta chain) was found in a study of memory CD4+ T cells and cytomegalovirus serostatus. Single viable CD3+CD4+CD8-CD45RO+ cells were sorted as the memory CD4+ T cells. Germline V CDR1 and CDR2: MNHEY, SMNVEV (reference sequence). The V gene end was trimmed by 0 bases and the J gene end by 0 bases; junction bases not matched to a gene: 6. This CDR3 is built from 18 residues. Profiled with immunoSEQ multiplex PCR; TCRdb holds only in-frame clones, not every one. The table lists approximately 88,000 clones, 80% of them singletons. The clonotype comes from an adult in good health and CMV-seropositive. This chain joins TRBV27 and TRBJ2-2, with TRBD2 matching 8 bases. Sequencing used memory CD4+ T cells from blood. The CDR3 loop reads CASSLSILAGANTGELFF. The CDR3 bases are TGTGCCAGCAGTTTATCGATCCTAGCGGGCGCGAACACCGGGGAGCTGTTTTTT.